The entry below describes one TCR beta chain. Its antigen is still unknown. Base qualities were left out, and no much larger clone turns up one base away. Per the germline V gene (reference sequence), LNHDA is the CDR1 and SQIVND is the CDR2. V is trimmed back by 3 bases and J by 7 bases, and the junction contains 8 bases that no gene match accounts for. The cysteine opens and the phenylalanine closes a CDR3 of 15 amino acids. The retained sequence is limited to the CDR3, 45 bases, with the frame set at the first base. These data are taken from a study of T cell changes during pregnancy in multiple sclerosis (dated by TCRdb to about 2019). Study-wide context: In women with multiple sclerosis, the researchers looked at how the T cell repertoire shifted as pregnancy progressed.

The method behind the library was the immunoSEQ multiplex PCR assay. TCRdb obtained this table from immuneACCESS and retained in-frame rearrangements with V and J assigned. These tables miss some clones; where compared with another copy, unresolved V genes account for less than half of the shortfall, and the remainder is unexplained. For this sample the table gives approximately 82,000 clones, of which 75% to 95% were detected only once. The biggest ten clones account for approximately 0.43% of the sample. The chain employs TRBV19 and TRBJ2-1; TRBD1 agrees with 8 junctional bases. The material sequenced was CD4+ T cells from peripheral blood mononuclear cells, taken in the second trimester of pregnancy. This TCR was recovered from a female donor with multiple sclerosis, enrolled in a pregnancy study. The CDR3 corresponds to CASSMGGQGWNEQFF. In nucleotide form, the sequence is TGTGCCAGTAGTATGGGAGGACAGGGCTGGAATGAGCAGTTCTTC.